Each of the 9 T cell receptor beta chains below was sequenced from the same sample in a study of T cells in Graves' hyperthyroidism and ophthalmopathy. Amplification of TCR beta CDR3 regions was performed using RNA transcripts as template. A set of HTBI primers served as the primers for a first-round RT-PCR of the TCR CDR3. A single record per CDR3 protein comes from TCRdb applying MiXCR to the multiplex PCR reads. In the table there are some 720,000 distinct CDR3 sequences, around 17% of which are singletons. The sequenced material came from blood. The receptor source for this set is a man younger than 35 with Graves' hyperthyroidism.

In its sample, this clonotype was seen a few times. J is TRBJ2-5 and V is TRBV12-3 or TRBV12-4; 7 bases map to TRBD2. The ends lost 6 bases at V and 1 base at J; junction bases unmatched: 5. This CDR3 is 14 amino acids long. CDR3 protein: CASRSGALQETQYF. The CDR3 DNA is TGTGCCAGCAGGAGCGGGGCCCTCCAAGAGACCCAGTACTTC.

V and J are TRBV27 and TRBJ2-7; 9 bases are a match to TRBD1. Trimming took 2 bases from V and 8 from J; bases not matched to a gene: 22. Germline values: CDR1 MNHEY, CDR2 SMNVEV (reference sequence). The length of the CDR3 is 19 residues. This CDR3 reads CASSLHGPTGQGQNRKQYF. The CDR3 coding sequence is TGTGCCAGCAGTTTACACGGCCCGACTGGACAGGGGCAAAATCGTAAGCAGTACTTC.

This clonotype was observed many times. This chain joins TRBV3-1 and TRBJ2-1; no definite D call. Germline V gene sequence: CDR1 LGHDT, CDR2 YNNKEL (reference sequence). This CDR3 contains 14 residues. V gave up 0 bases and J gave up 5 bases, with 8 bases separating them. The CDR3 loop reads CASSQDLSNNEQFF. CDR3 coding DNA: TGTGCCAGCAGCCAAGATCTATCGAACAATGAGCAGTTCTTC.

Remarks on this clonotype: The junction departs from germline at one end; a sequencing error may be responsible. The CDR3 nucleotides read TGTACCAGCAGTTCGGGACAGGGGGACATTCAGTACTTC. Translating gives CTSSSGQGDIQYF. The chain links TRBV12-3 or TRBV12-4 to TRBJ2-4; 11 bases are shared with TRBD1. The CDR3 runs 13 residues.

J is TRBJ2-3 and V is TRBV18, with D unresolved. The length of the CDR3 is 15 residues. Germline V gene data show CDR1 as KGHSH and CDR2 as LQKENI. Trimming stripped 0 bases from V and 3 bases from J, with 10 bases between. The CDR3 protein is CASSPPAPSTDTQYF. In DNA, the CDR3 is TGTGCCAGCTCACCACCGGCCCCGTCGACAGATACGCAGTATTTT. The full variable domain, its missing parts supplied by reference TRBV18 and TRBJ2-3, is NAGVMQNPRHLVRRRGQEARLRCSPMKGHSHVYWYRQLPEEGLKFMVYLQKENIIDESGMPKERFSAEFPKEGPSILRIQQVVRGDSAAYFCASSPPAPSTDTQYFGPGTRLTVL.

The table lists this clonotype with a few counts. The chain is built from TRBV28 and TRBJ1-6; 11 bases agree with TRBD1. This CDR3 has 15 residues. The germline CDR1 and CDR2 sequences are MDHEN and SYDVKM. With V trimmed by 2 bases and J by 9 bases, 3 bases remained unmatched. CDR3 nucleotides: TGTGCCAGCAGTTTAGGGGGACAGGGGGGTTCACCCCTCCACTTT. Its protein is CASSLGGQGGSPLHF.

This clonotype has ten or more counts. The chain employs TRBV27 and TRBJ2-1; D call uncertain. CDR1 and CDR2 from the germline V gene are MNHEY and SMNVEV (reference sequence). CDR3 size: 14 residues. Deletions cut 2 bases from V and 4 bases from J, with 9 bases between. This CDR3 is CASSLDPVYNEQFF. The CDR3 nucleotides read TGTGCCAGCAGTTTAGATCCAGTGTACAATGAGCAGTTCTTC.

This clonotype was detected a few times. The chain carries TRBV19 and TRBJ2-1, with 8 bases matching TRBD2. V shed 3 bases, J shed 2 bases, and the junction held 3 bases outside the gene matches. Germline assignment: CDR1 LNHDA and CDR2 SQIVND (reference sequence). The CDR3 length is 15 residues. CDR3 nucleotide sequence: TGTGCCAGTAGTATCCAAGCGGGAGCCTACAATGAGCAGTTCTTC. Encoded protein: CASSIQAGAYNEQFF.

The J gene is TRBJ1-1, the V gene TRBV2; 7 nucleotides line up with TRBD1. This CDR3 comprises 15 residues. Germline CDR1 is SNHLY and CDR2 is FYNNEI. Trimming took 3 bases from V and 7 from J; bases not matched to a gene: 11. CDR3 in DNA: TGTGCCAGCAGTGATCCTGGGACAGTACCGTTTGAAGCTTTCTTT. Translated, it gives CASSDPGTVPFEAFF. Supplemented by reference TRBV2 and TRBJ1-1, the full variable domain reads EPEVTQTPSHQVTQMGQEVILRCVPISNHLYFYWYRQILGQKVEFLVSFYNNEISEKSEIFDDQFSVERPDGSNFTLKIRSTKLEDSAMYFCASSDPGTVPFEAFFGQGTRLTVV.